This TCR beta chain was sequenced in a study of PD-L1 blockade in urothelial cancer. Across the study: Prior exposure to chemotherapy in patients amounted to 0 to 3 regimens received. Samples came from 3 weeks, at the second dose, and 6 weeks into treatment.

Overall study findings and caveats: When pretreatment blood TCR clonality was below the median, it predicted better survival.

Every PCR received spiked-in synthetic TCR analog templates. Produced via immunoSEQ multiplex PCR; TCRdb's table is partial and in-frame only. Here the sample spans more than 90,000 clones, around 93% being singletons. This clone was recorded only once. Its antigen is unidentified. Time point noted: peripheral blood 6 weeks after treatment start. Trimming removed 6 bases from V and 2 bases from J; junction bases left unmatched: 4. This CDR3 comprises 14 residues. Per germline, CDR1 LNHDA and CDR2 SQIVND (reference sequence). This TCR was recovered from a man aged 55 to 70 with urothelial cancer. This specimen was PBMCs, taken around atezolizumab (anti-PD-L1) treatment. J is TRBJ2-5 and V is TRBV19; 9 nucleotides agree with TRBD2. CDR3 sequence: CASRASGGQETQYF. CDR3 in DNA: TGTGCCAGTAGAGCGAGCGGGGGGCAAGAGACCCAGTACTTC.